One T cell receptor beta chain is described in this entry. Its antigen remains unidentified. CDR1 and CDR2 (germline): SQVTM, ANQGSEA. The CDR3 spans 13 residues. Together with a sample-barcoded 5' primer, a J-beta primer mix was included in a second PCR lasting about 6 to 12 cycles. MiXCR, applied by TCRdb to the 5' RACE reads, yields one record per CDR3 protein. The top ten hold around 0.7% of the sample, which has more than 1,000,000 distinct CDR3 sequences, under 30% seen once. The sample is drawn from a study of blood T cells in healthy people across ages. About the research overall: Template switching retrieved approximately one barcoded beta molecule for each two T cells. Study-wide points: A roughly linear age-dependent decrease characterized TCR beta diversity per million T cells.

Per-sample PBMC isolation yielded at least 6.5 million cells. Every sample gave at least 5 micrograms of total RNA when it was extracted. These data also formed part of another study, on T cells of mothers and their children.

The receptor comes from a girl between 2 and 10 years old in good health. The sample taken for sequencing was blood. This chain joins TRBV29-1 and TRBJ2-1, with D tentatively TRBD1 (6 bases). The end of the DNA fits TRBJ2-5 better, so the J call may be wrong. The chain's CDR3 is CSVYLTGQETQYF. CDR3 nucleotide sequence: TGCAGCGTGTACTTGACAGGTCAAGAGACCCAGTACTTC.